The T cell receptor beta chain described here comes from a study of T cells in Graves' hyperthyroidism and ophthalmopathy (dated by TCRdb to between 2018 and 2021). Regarding the research as a whole: Peripheral blood samples were taken at the time of initial diagnosis, prior to any treatment. To identify distinguishing TCR V-J signatures, a discovery cohort of 100 patients was used, comprising 43 with Graves' ophthalmopathy and 57 with stable Graves' hyperthyroidism. Prospective prediction of ophthalmopathy was tested in an independent validation cohort of 18 to 20 hyperthyroidism patients and 17 patients who later progressed to ophthalmopathy. The approximately 98 discovery patients were randomly divided into training and test sets at a 7:3 ratio. Thyroid tissue and blood T-cell repertoires from six Graves' hyperthyroidism patients were also compared in the study. After blood sampling, hyperthyroidism patients were treated with methimazole at a starting dose of 30 mg daily, and ophthalmopathy patients were treated with high-dose intravenous methylprednisolone. TCR Vbeta CDR3 sequencing of 120 to 150 peripheral blood samples (about 45 ophthalmopathy, approximately 80 hyperthyroidism and roughly 17 progressor patients) is reported in the paper. Points the paper makes about the study in general: Sample size was not statistically predetermined, and investigators were not blinded to group allocation. In validation, progression to ophthalmopathy was predicted by the model with nearly 71% sensitivity and under 85% specificity, a median of about 6 months before onset. Most expanded thyroid clonotypes (frequency above 0.001) were also detected in blood, suggesting blood repertoires may reflect thyroid immune responses. A 13 V-J signature model separated ophthalmopathy from stable hyperthyroidism, with about 88% sensitivity and roughly 84% specificity in cross-validation and 80%/75% in testing.

Amplification of TCR beta CDR3 regions was carried out from RNA transcripts. For the first round of RT-PCR on the TCR CDR3, the HTBI primer set was used together with the Qiagen OneStep RT-PCR kit. Libraries were constructed in a second round of multiplex PCR, after which size selection and purification were carried out. Paired-end sequencing of the libraries was performed with 100 bp reads on an Illumina HiSeq2000. The original pipeline was this. SOAPnuke was used to process the raw data, with reads discarded if the reads contained adapters or uncalled bases, had a mean Phred below 15, or lacked an exact constant-primer or identifier match. COPE v1.2.5 was used to merge the high-quality paired reads, and each unique nucleotide sequence was defined as a clonotype. MiTCR v1.1 was used to align the clonotypes against IMGT TRBV, TRBD and TRBJ reference segments. The analysis included only V-J combinations with a frequency above 0.0001, which together covered roughly 99% of the repertoires. The TCS score was defined as F50 (clonal expansion) divided by E x V (chaos), with BLOSUM62-based TCRdist calculated between CDR3 peptides within each V-J. Welch's t-statistics and random forest reduced 500 to 550 V-J features to 13, which were used in a naive Bayes classifier (R e1071). The raw public data were reprocessed by TCRdb itself: fastp quality trimming at Q25, MiXCR clonotype calling, in-frame beta chains only. Each record represents a unique CDR3 protein, reported with the most common genes and DNA among its rows. None of the V and J calls come from the authors' own analysis; TCRdb made them. The sample table contains 300,000 to 400,000 distinct CDR3 sequences; only one count was recorded for roughly 20% of them. The ten largest clones represent over 35% of the sample.

CDR1 and CDR2, looked up from the germline V gene (reference sequence), are LNHNV and YYDKDF. From its cysteine to its phenylalanine, the CDR3 spans 15 amino acids. Only the CDR3 DNA is retained, 45 bases long and in frame from the first base. Deletion took 0 bases off V and 3 bases off J, with a span of 12 bases between the germline ends. As for this clonotype: It lacks a known antigen. It has no much larger one-base neighbor in the sample; base qualities were not kept.

In the ophthalmopathy patients, disease was moderately to severely active, with a Clinical Activity Score of 3 or more, a NOSPECS grade of 4 or more, and a duration of less than 3 months. Patients with uncontrolled infections, other autoimmune diseases, pregnancy or lactation were excluded. Diagnoses were based on clinical symptoms, serum thyroxine and TRAb, thyroid ultrasound and orbital computed tomography. PBMCs were separated from 10 ml of fresh peripheral blood using Ficoll-Paque density gradient centrifugation. Trizol reagent was used to extract total RNA, and RNA quality was then checked on an Agilent 2100 Bioanalyzer.

This chain joins TRBV15 to TRBJ2-7; the D segment is perhaps TRBD1 or TRBD2, each sharing 5 matched bases. Sequenced material: blood. The origin of this receptor is a man younger than 35 with Graves' ophthalmopathy. The CDR3 corresponds to CATSRETAGSYEQYF. The DNA reads TGTGCCACCAGCAGAGAAACCGCAGGGAGCTACGAGCAGTACTTC.